This note documents a single T cell receptor beta chain sequence. Its antigen is as yet unknown. TCRdb's copy holds only in-frame clones and misses some; the assay was immunoSEQ multiplex PCR. The sample holds 41,000 or so clones, approximately 77% seen once. This entry comes from a study of CD4 T cells in relation to SARS-CoV-2 and coronaviruses. The wider study: After nine to eleven days of antigen culture, PBMC TCR beta CDR3s were sequenced. Of the patients, 8 or 9 were male, a few female, two Hispanic.

CDR1 and CDR2 (germline): SGHRS, YFSETQ. V was pared by 1 base and J by 4 bases, with 7 bases between. The CDR3 runs 13 residues. The clonotype comes from an adult with COVID-19. The V and J genes are TRBV5-1 and TRBJ2-3; D is ambiguous. Material: naive CD4+ T cells from PBMCs, cultured in vitro. Specified subset: naive CD4+ T cells isolated by negative enrichment. CDR3 loop: CASSLNTADTQYF. The DNA for the CDR3 is TGCGCCAGCAGCTTGAATACGGCAGATACGCAGTATTTT.